This T cell receptor beta chain was retrieved from a study of T cells in Graves' hyperthyroidism and ophthalmopathy. This clonotype was detected many times. The antigen remains undetermined. PBMCs were obtained from about 10 ml fresh peripheral blood. Amplification targeted TCR beta CDR3 regions from RNA transcripts. A set of HTBI primers served as the primers for a first-round RT-PCR of the TCR CDR3. One entry per CDR3 protein, called by TCRdb with MiXCR from the multiplex PCR reads. The table lists 350,000 or so distinct CDR3 sequences, approximately 17% of them singletons. Study results and caveats: Model-based prediction identified ophthalmopathy a median about 6.8 months prior to its onset. In the blood, most expanded thyroid clonotypes above 0.001 appeared as well.

V was trimmed by 3 bases and J by 3 bases, leaving 16 bases between them. Germline loops: CDR1 SGHRS, CDR2 YFSETQ. There are 15 residues in the CDR3. Sequencing was performed on blood. This TCR derives from a woman aged 25 to 39 with Graves' hyperthyroidism that later progressed to Graves' ophthalmopathy. This chain joins TRBV5-1 and TRBJ2-7; D is uncertain. The CDR3 reads CASSSLQNWDYEQYF. CDR3 nucleotides: TGCGCCAGCAGCTCTCTACAAAACTGGGACTACGAGCAGTACTTC.